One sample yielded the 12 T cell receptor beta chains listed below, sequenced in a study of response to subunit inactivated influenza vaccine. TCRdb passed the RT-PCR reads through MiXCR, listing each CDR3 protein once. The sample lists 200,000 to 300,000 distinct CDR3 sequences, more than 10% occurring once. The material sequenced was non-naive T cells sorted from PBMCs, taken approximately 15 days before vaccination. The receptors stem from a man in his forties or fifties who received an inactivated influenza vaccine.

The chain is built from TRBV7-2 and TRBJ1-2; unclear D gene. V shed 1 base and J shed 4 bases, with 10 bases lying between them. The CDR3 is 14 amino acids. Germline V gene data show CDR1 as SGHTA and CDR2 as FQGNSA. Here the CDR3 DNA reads TGTGCCAGCAGCTTAGGGGCCAGCGTCTATGGCTACACCTTC. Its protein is CASSLGASVYGYTF. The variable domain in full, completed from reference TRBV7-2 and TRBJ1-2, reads GAGVSQSPSNKVTEKGKDVELRCDPISGHTALYWYRQSLGQGLEFLIYFQGNSAPDKSGLPSDRFSAERTGGSVSTLTIQRTQQEDSAVYLCASSLGASVYGYTFGSGTRLTVV.

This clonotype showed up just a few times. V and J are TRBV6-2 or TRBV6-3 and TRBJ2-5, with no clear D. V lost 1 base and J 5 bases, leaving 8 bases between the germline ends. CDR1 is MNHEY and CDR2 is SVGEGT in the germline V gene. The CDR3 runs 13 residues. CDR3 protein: CASSYWIGETQYF. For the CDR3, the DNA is TGTGCCAGCAGTTACTGGATCGGGGAGACCCAGTACTTC.

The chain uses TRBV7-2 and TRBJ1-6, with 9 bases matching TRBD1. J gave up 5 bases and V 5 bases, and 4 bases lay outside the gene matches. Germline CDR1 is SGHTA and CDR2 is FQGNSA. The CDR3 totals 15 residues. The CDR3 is CASSPGTGNNSPLHF. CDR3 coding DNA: TGTGCCAGCAGCCCCGGGACAGGGAATAATTCACCCCTCCACTTT.

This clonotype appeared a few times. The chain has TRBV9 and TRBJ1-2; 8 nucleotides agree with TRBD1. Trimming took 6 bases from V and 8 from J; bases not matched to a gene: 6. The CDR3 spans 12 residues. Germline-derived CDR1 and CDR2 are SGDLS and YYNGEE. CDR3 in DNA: TGTGCCAGCAACAACAGGGGGTACGGCTACACCTTC. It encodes CASNNRGYGYTF.

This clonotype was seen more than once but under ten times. CDR3 nucleotides: TGTGCCAGCAGCACGATGTCAGGGGCTTACTCACCCCTCCACTTT. Amino acids: CASSTMSGAYSPLHF. This chain joins TRBV5-4 and TRBJ1-6; D might be TRBD1 (6 bases). V was pared by 4 bases and J by 10 bases, with 18 bases between. Germline CDR1 and CDR2: SGHNT and YYREEE (reference sequence). The CDR3 has 15 residues.

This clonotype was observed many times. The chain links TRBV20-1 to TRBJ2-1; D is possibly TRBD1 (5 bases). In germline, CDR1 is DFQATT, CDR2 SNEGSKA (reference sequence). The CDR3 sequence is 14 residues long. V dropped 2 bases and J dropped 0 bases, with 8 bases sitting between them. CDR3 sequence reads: CSARQGSSYNEQFF. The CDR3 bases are TGCAGTGCTAGACAGGGCAGCTCCTACAATGAGCAGTTCTTC.

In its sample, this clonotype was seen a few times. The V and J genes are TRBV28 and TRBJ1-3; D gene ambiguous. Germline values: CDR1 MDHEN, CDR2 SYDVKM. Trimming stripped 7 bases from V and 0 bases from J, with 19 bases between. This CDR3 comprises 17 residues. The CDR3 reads CASNHGLTGVSGNTIYF. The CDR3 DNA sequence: TGTGCCAGCAATCATGGTCTGACCGGGGTCTCTGGAAACACCATATATTTT.

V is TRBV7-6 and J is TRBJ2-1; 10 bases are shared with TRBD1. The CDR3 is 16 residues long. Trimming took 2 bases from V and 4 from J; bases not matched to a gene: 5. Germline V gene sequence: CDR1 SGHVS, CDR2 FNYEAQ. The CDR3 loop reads CASSLLGTGAYNEQFF. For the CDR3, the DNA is TGTGCCAGCAGCTTACTCGGGACAGGGGCATACAATGAGCAGTTCTTC. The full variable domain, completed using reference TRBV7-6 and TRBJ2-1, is GAGVSQSPRYKVTKRGQDVALRCDPISGHVSLYWYRQALGQGPEFLTYFNYEAQQDKSGLPNDRFSAERPEGSISTLTIQRTEQRDSAMYRCASSLLGTGAYNEQFFGPGTRLTVL.

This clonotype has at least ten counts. CDR3 in DNA: TGCGCCAGCAGCTTGGGGACCCAGGGCCGAATGTTCTTC. Its protein is CASSLGTQGRMFF. The chain uses TRBV5-1 and TRBJ2-1, with a tentative D call TRBD1 (5 bases). In germline, CDR1 is SGHRS, CDR2 YFSETQ. V lost 0 bases, J lost 15 bases, and 16 bases lay in between. The CDR3 is 13 amino acids. Looking up the rest from reference TRBV5-1 and TRBJ2-1 gives the full variable domain: KAGVTQTPRYLIKTRGQQVTLSCSPISGHRSVSWYQQTPGQGLQFLFEYFSETQRNKGNFPGRFSGRQFSNSRSEMNVSTLELGDSALYLCASSLGTQGRMFFGPGTRLTVL.

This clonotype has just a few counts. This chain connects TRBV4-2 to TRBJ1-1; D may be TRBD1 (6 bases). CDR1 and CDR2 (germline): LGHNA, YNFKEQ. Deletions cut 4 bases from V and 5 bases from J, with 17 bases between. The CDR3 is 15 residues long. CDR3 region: CASSPIQGRWTEAFF. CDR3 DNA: TGTGCCAGCAGCCCGATACAGGGTAGGTGGACTGAAGCTTTCTTT.

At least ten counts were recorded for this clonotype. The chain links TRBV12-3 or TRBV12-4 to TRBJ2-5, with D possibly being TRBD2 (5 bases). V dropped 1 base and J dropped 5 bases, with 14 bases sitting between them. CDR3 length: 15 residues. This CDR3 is CASSLVGSKRETQYF. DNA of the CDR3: TGTGCCAGCAGTTTAGTTGGGAGTAAGCGGGAGACCCAGTACTTC.

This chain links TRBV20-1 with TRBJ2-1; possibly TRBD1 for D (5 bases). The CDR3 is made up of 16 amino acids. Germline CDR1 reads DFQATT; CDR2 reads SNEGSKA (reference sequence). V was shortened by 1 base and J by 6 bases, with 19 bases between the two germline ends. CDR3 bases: TGCAGTGCTAGAGGGACAAAGAGAAGGAGTTTCAATGAGCAGTTCTTC. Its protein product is CSARGTKRRSFNEQFF.